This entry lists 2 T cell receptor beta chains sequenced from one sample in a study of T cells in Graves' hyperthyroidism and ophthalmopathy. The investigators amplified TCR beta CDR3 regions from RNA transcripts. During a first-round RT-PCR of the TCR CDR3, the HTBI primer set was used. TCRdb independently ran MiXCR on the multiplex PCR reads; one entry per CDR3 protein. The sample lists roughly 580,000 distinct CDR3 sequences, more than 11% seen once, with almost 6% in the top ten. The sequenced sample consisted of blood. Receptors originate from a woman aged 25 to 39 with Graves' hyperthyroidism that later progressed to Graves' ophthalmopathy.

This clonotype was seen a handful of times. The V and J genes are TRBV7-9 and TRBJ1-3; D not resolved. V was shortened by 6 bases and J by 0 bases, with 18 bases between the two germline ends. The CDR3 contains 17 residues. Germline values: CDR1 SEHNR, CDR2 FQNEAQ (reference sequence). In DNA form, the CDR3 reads TGTGCCAGCAGATCCACGCAGGCCCTTTTCTCTGGAAACACCATATATTTT. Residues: CASRSTQALFSGNTIYF.

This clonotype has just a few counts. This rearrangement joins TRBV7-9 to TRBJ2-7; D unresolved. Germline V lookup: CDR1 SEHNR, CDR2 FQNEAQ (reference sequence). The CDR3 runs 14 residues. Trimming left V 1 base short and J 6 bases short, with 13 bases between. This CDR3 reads CASSLELAGTEQYF. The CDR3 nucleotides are TGTGCCAGCAGCTTAGAGCTGGCAGGAACCGAGCAGTACTTC.